One and the same sample provided the 14 T cell receptor beta chains below, sequenced in a study of blood T cell repertoires in COVID-19. Assay used: immunoSEQ multiplex PCR; TCRdb lists only in-frame clones, some missing. Here the sample spans nearly 400,000 clones, about 90% being singletons. Sequencing used PBMCs or T cells enriched from blood (not recorded which). These receptor sequences come from a woman in her 30s who had recovered from COVID-19.

The chain recombines TRBV21-1 with TRBJ1-2; no DNA check was done on the table's D call, TRBD1. TRBV21-1 is labeled a pseudogene. This CDR3 is 18 amino acids long. The CDR3 loop reads CASSKSLKYRDRDYGYTF. The CDR3 DNA is TGTGCCAGCAGCAAATCACTTAAGTACCGAGACAGGGACTATGGCTACACCTTC.

The chain links TRBV7-2 to TRBJ2-1, with D perhaps TRBD1 (6 bases). Germline CDR1 and CDR2: SGHTA and FQGNSA. The V gene lost 1 base and the J gene lost 4 bases, with 23 bases spanning the gap. The CDR3 is made up of 19 amino acids. The chain's CDR3 is CASSLGGVQLGGTYNEQFF. The CDR3, as DNA: TGTGCCAGCAGCTTAGGTGGAGTCCAACTAGGGGGTACTTACAATGAGCAGTTCTTC.

J is TRBJ2-5 and V is TRBV4-2; 10 bases are shared with TRBD2. Germline CDR1 and CDR2: LGHNA and YNFKEQ. With V trimmed by 1 base and J by 5 bases, 4 bases remained unmatched. The CDR3 consists of 15 residues. The CDR3 loop reads CASSQASGGAETQYF. The CDR3 DNA reads TGTGCCAGCAGCCAAGCCAGCGGGGGGGCGGAGACCCAGTACTTC.

For the CDR3, the DNA is TGTGCCAGCAGCGTAACAGGGGGTAGCTACGAGCAGTACTTC. Its translation: CASSVTGGSYEQYF. The V and J genes are TRBV9 and TRBJ2-7; 8 bases map to TRBD1. Germline-derived CDR1 and CDR2 are SGDLS and YYNGEE. V lost 1 base, J lost 3 bases, and 3 bases stayed unmatched. The CDR3 consists of 14 residues.

The chain links TRBV18 to TRBJ1-1; 7 bases are a match to TRBD1. V trimming: 3 bases; J trimming: 0 bases; junction bases outside the gene matches: 10. The germline V gene has CDR1 KGHSH and CDR2 LQKENI. This CDR3 comprises 17 residues. The CDR3 DNA follows: TGTGCCAGCTCACCCTCAGACAGGGACCTTATGAACACTGAAGCTTTCTTT. Protein product: CASSPSDRDLMNTEAFF.

V and J are TRBV6-5 and TRBJ1-1; D is uncertain. Germline lookup yields CDR1 MNHEY and CDR2 SVGAGI. Trimming shortened V by 0 bases and J by 7 bases, and 12 bases separated the two germline ends. The CDR3 contains 14 residues. The CDR3 sequence: CASSYSLEVGEAFF. CDR3 DNA: TGTGCCAGCAGTTACTCTCTGGAGGTGGGTGAAGCTTTCTTT.

The chain links TRBV9 to TRBJ2-7; 9 bases match TRBD2. The CDR3 has 14 residues. The V segment lost 2 bases and the J segment 3 bases; nucleotides outside the gene matches: 3. Germline V CDR1 and CDR2: SGDLS, YYNGEE. CDR3 residues: CASSVSGGNYEQYF. In nucleotides, the CDR3 is TGTGCCAGCAGCGTTAGCGGGGGAAACTACGAGCAGTACTTC.

The chain couples TRBV7-8 to TRBJ1-2; D unclear. This CDR3 has 14 residues. Per germline, CDR1 SGHVS and CDR2 FQNEAQ. V shed 1 base and J shed 3 bases, with 9 bases lying between them. In nucleotides, the CDR3 is TGTGCCAGCAGCTTAGGGCCGGGGTACTATGGCTACACCTTC. Translation gives CASSLGPGYYGYTF. The whole variable domain, filled in from reference TRBV7-8 and TRBJ1-2, reads GAGVSQSPRYKVAKRGQDVALRCDPISGHVSLFWYQQALGQGPEFLTYFQNEAQLDKSGLPSDRFFAERPEGSVSTLKIQRTQQEDSAVYLCASSLGPGYYGYTFGSGTRLTVV.

This chain links TRBV16 with TRBJ1-5; D is possibly TRBD1 (5 bases). V was pared by 2 bases and J by 6 bases, with 14 bases between. Germline V gives CDR1 KGHSY, CDR2 FQNENV. This CDR3 is built from 15 residues. CDR3 in amino acids: CASSQEDRRGQPQHF. CDR3 nucleotides: TGTGCCAGCAGCCAAGAAGATCGGAGGGGTCAGCCCCAGCATTTT.

This sequence joins TRBV27 and TRBJ2-3; D is possibly TRBD1 (5 bases). Germline V gene sequence: CDR1 MNHEY, CDR2 SMNVEV (reference sequence). The CDR3 loop spans 15 amino acids. V gave up 3 bases and J gave up 6 bases, with 16 bases separating them. CDR3: CASSFGGRAFDTQYF. CDR3 in DNA: TGTGCCAGCAGTTTTGGCGGCAGGGCGTTTGATACGCAGTATTTT.

The rearrangement uses TRBV5-6 and TRBJ1-1, with 11 bases that match TRBD1. CDR3 length: 14 amino acids. J was trimmed by 4 bases and V by 5 bases; bases with no gene match: 4. The germline V gene has CDR1 SGHDT and CDR2 YYEEEE. The CDR3 DNA is TGTGCCAGCAGGATGGACAGGGGGCGCACTGAAGCTTTCTTT. This gives the protein CASRMDRGRTEAFF.

J is TRBJ2-3 and V is TRBV14; D is perhaps TRBD1 (5 bases). Trimming pared 3 bases from V and 2 bases from J, leaving 15 bases between. There are 16 residues in the CDR3. Germline loops: CDR1 SGHDN, CDR2 FVKESK. The CDR3 DNA reads TGTGCCAGCAGCCAGGTAGGCCAGGGTCCCACAGATACGCAGTATTTT. Translated, it gives CASSQVGQGPTDTQYF.

This chain links TRBV19 with TRBJ1-6; perhaps TRBD1 as D (6 bases). Germline-derived CDR1 and CDR2 are LNHDA and SQIVND (reference sequence). CDR3 size: 17 residues. Between the trimmed V and J ends, which lost 3 bases and 7 bases, there was a span of 19 bases. The CDR3: CASSMRGQRNLNSPLHF. CDR3 DNA: TGTGCCAGTAGTATGAGGGGACAACGAAACCTCAATTCACCCCTCCACTTT.

This clone was picked up one time. The chain carries TRBV15 and TRBJ2-7, with unresolved D. Trimming cost V 6 bases and J 3 bases, with 12 bases left between them. The V gene's germline CDR1 is LNHNV and CDR2 YYDKDF (reference sequence). The CDR3 is made up of 13 amino acids. CDR3 sequence reads: CATRDRNHYEQYF. The CDR3 DNA is TGTGCCACCAGAGATAGAAACCACTACGAGCAGTACTTC.